This paragraph covers one T cell receptor beta chain sequence. This specimen comes from a study of CD8 T cells in ankylosing spondylitis. Between the trimmed V and J ends, which lost 6 bases and 5 bases, there was a span of 20 bases. Germline loops: CDR1 LNHNV, CDR2 YYDKDF (reference sequence). This CDR3 is 15 amino acids long. Each CDR3 protein gets one entry after TCRdb re-called the 5' RACE reads with MiXCR. The sample holds 350,000 to 400,000 distinct CDR3 sequences, 20% to 25% seen once. The receptor was isolated from a male donor with ankylosing spondylitis or in good health (not recorded which). The material sequenced was blood, either unsorted or a sorted T cell fraction (not recorded which). The rearrangement uses TRBV15 and TRBJ2-7; D call uncertain. The CDR3 spells CATRAPGPVVDEQYF. In DNA form, the CDR3 reads TGTGCCACCAGAGCGCCCGGGCCGGTGGTCGACGAGCAGTACTTC.